The TCR beta chain under discussion was sequenced for a study of blood T cell repertoires in COVID-19. About the research overall: There were acute and convalescent COVID-19 samples, and they came from the United States, Italy and Spain.

Germline CDR1 MGHRA, CDR2 YSYEKL. The CDR3 has 18 amino acids. V shed 7 bases and J 5 bases; nucleotides not matched to a gene: 16. In the original analysis: Scientists estimated how many nucleated cells there were by amplifying reference gene primers. Sequencing was performed with immunoSEQ multiplex PCR; in TCRdb, only in-frame clones are kept and a portion is missing. That table is the source of V, J and clone size, and D and trimming were worked out from the DNA. The sample yields around 68,000 clones, 70% to 85% seen once. This chain links TRBV4-1 with TRBJ2-1, with 11 bases identical to TRBD2. The sequenced sample consisted of peripheral blood. The clonotype originates from a man older than 75 with active COVID-19. The CDR3 protein is CASKRGSGRAERHNEQFF. DNA of the CDR3: TGCGCCAGCAAGAGGGGTAGCGGGAGGGCCGAGAGGCACAATGAGCAGTTCTTC.